This T cell receptor (beta chain) was profiled in a study of blood T cell repertoires in COVID-19. Study summary: Donors in the United States, Italy and Spain gave samples during acute or convalescent COVID-19. PBMCs, B-cell-depleted T cells, or T cells provided the cDNA or gDNA that made up the material.

In the original workflow: Reference gene primer amplification yielded estimated nucleated cell counts. The table came from immunoSEQ multiplex PCR; TCRdb's copy has only in-frame clones and leaves some out. The DNA gave D and trimming, while V, J and clone size come from that table. The repertoire holds 200,000 to 300,000 clones, with approximately 80% as singletons. Trimming removed 4 bases from V and 3 bases from J; junction bases left unmatched: 4. Germline values: CDR1 LGHNA, CDR2 YSLEER. This CDR3 has 15 amino acids. The J gene is TRBJ2-2, the V gene TRBV4-3; 8 bases line up with TRBD1. Specimen: peripheral blood. This TCR derives from a man aged 40-55 years who had recovered from COVID-19. The DNA of the CDR3 is TGCGCCAGCAGCCGCCTGACAGGGGACACCGGGGAGCTGTTTTTT. It encodes CASSRLTGDTGELFF.